One and the same sample provided the 27 T cell receptor beta chains below, sequenced in a study of T cells in Graves' hyperthyroidism and ophthalmopathy. It was RNA transcripts that yielded the amplified TCR beta CDR3 regions. HTBI primers were the set used in a first-round RT-PCR of the TCR CDR3. TCRdb independently ran MiXCR on the multiplex PCR reads; one entry per CDR3 protein. In the table there are about 360,000 distinct CDR3 sequences, 13% of which are singletons. Sequenced input: blood. The source of these receptors is a woman under 30 with Graves' hyperthyroidism.

In this sample, this clonotype turned up many times. The chain couples TRBV11-2 to TRBJ2-7, with 10 bases matching TRBD1. CDR1 is SGHAT and CDR2 is FQNNGV in the germline V gene. V lost 2 bases to trimming and J lost 4 bases; unmatched junction nucleotides: 11. CDR3 length: 17 residues. The CDR3 DNA follows: TGTGCCAGCAGCTTAAGTATCATGGGGGACAGGGGTTACGAGCAGTACTTC. Translating gives CASSLSIMGDRGYEQYF.

This clonotype has ten or more counts. The chain combines TRBV12-3 or TRBV12-4 with TRBJ2-7, with D hard to call. The CDR3 is 13 amino acids. V lost 4 bases and J 3 bases, leaving 10 bases between the germline ends. As DNA, the CDR3 is TGTGCCAGCAGTTACGAGAACCTCTACGAGCAGTACTTC. Its translation: CASSYENLYEQYF.

This clonotype was observed many times. This chain uses TRBV6-5 with TRBJ1-1; D unclear. Per the germline V gene, CDR1 is MNHEY and CDR2 is SVGAGI. This CDR3 has 13 amino acids. V lost 2 bases and J lost 4, with 8 bases in between. The CDR3 region is CASSYVSSTEAFF. The CDR3 DNA reads TGTGCCAGCAGTTACGTATCCTCCACTGAAGCTTTCTTT.

This clonotype has ten or more counts. This chain connects TRBV2 to TRBJ2-7, with a weak D call TRBD1 (5 bases). This CDR3 region has 13 residues. The V gene's germline CDR1 is SNHLY and CDR2 FYNNEI. V was clipped by 6 bases and J by 3 bases, with 12 bases between them. The CDR3 reads CASRGDSFYEQYF. The DNA for the CDR3 is TGTGCCAGCAGGGGTGACAGCTTCTACGAGCAGTACTTC.

Regarding this clonotype: One base away lies a much larger clone, so this may be a sequencing read error. The chain joins TRBV28 to TRBJ2-1, with D unclear. CDR1 is MDHEN and CDR2 is SYDVKM in the germline V gene. This CDR3 spans 13 amino acids. The CDR3 sequence is CASTSASHNEQLF. CDR3 sequence (DNA): TGTGCCAGCACCTCCGCGTCCCACAATGAGCAGCTCTTC.

The sample holds many counts of this clonotype. This chain links TRBV11-1 with TRBJ1-1; no definite D call. Germline V gene sequence: CDR1 SGHAT, CDR2 FQDESV (reference sequence). V lost 2 bases to trimming and J lost 8 bases, with 21 bases between them. This CDR3 comprises 16 residues. The CDR3: CASSLPRALEGGEAFF. For the CDR3, the DNA is TGTGCCAGCAGCTTACCCCGTGCGCTTGAGGGCGGGGAAGCTTTCTTT.

This clonotype was seen ten or more times. The chain has TRBV5-1 and TRBJ2-3, with 9 positions matching TRBD2. CDR3 length: 17 amino acids. The germline gives CDR1 SGHRS, CDR2 YFSETQ. The V segment lost 1 base and the J segment 2 bases; nucleotides outside the gene matches: 8. The CDR3 nucleotides are TGCGCCAGCAGCTTGTCACTAAGCGGGAGGAACACAGATACGCAGTATTTT. It encodes CASSLSLSGRNTDTQYF.

This clonotype was recorded many times. The chain carries TRBV12-3 or TRBV12-4 and TRBJ1-2; D perhaps matches TRBD1 (5 bases). The ends were cut back, 4 bases at V and 3 bases at J, with 15 bases in the middle. This CDR3 region has 15 residues. In DNA, the CDR3 is TGTGCCAGCAGTTCCCAGACAGCCGGGGACTATGGCTACACCTTC. This gives the protein CASSSQTAGDYGYTF.

Many counts were recorded for this clonotype. J is TRBJ2-7 and V is TRBV7-2; the match to TRBD1 covers 7 bases. The length of the CDR3 is 15 residues. Trimming at V came to 5 bases and at J to 4 bases, leaving 11 bases not matched to a gene. In germline, CDR1 is SGHTA, CDR2 FQGNSA. The CDR3 nucleotides are TGTGCCAGCAGCCATGCCGGGACAGTATTATACGAGCAGTACTTC. Translating gives CASSHAGTVLYEQYF. The full variable domain, its missing parts supplied by reference TRBV7-2 and TRBJ2-7, is GAGVSQSPSNKVTEKGKDVELRCDPISGHTALYWYRQSLGQGLEFLIYFQGNSAPDKSGLPSDRFSAERTGGSVSTLTIQRTQQEDSAVYLCASSHAGTVLYEQYFGPGTRLTVT.

This clonotype was detected a few times. The V gene is TRBV6-2 or TRBV6-3, the J gene TRBJ1-2; D may be TRBD1 (5 bases). The CDR3 loop spans 14 amino acids. Trimming took off 7 bases at V and 6 bases at J, with 18 bases between the two ends. The germline V gene encodes CDR1 MNHEY and CDR2 SVGEGT. As DNA, the CDR3 is TGTGCCAGCACCCTCGACAGAGGGGTTCATGGCTACACCTTC. Its protein product is CASTLDRGVHGYTF.

This clonotype was seen at least ten times. V is TRBV7-3 and J is TRBJ2-7; D is uncertain. This CDR3 is built from 15 residues. Germline V CDR1 and CDR2: SGHTA, FQGTGA. Trimming removed 2 bases at V and 0 bases at J, with 11 bases between. The CDR3 sequence: CASSLRPGNSYEQYF. CDR3 nucleotide sequence: TGTGCCAGCAGCTTACGTCCAGGCAACTCCTACGAGCAGTACTTC. The whole variable domain, remainder taken from reference TRBV7-3 and TRBJ2-7, is GAGVSQTPSNKVTEKGKYVELRCDPISGHTALYWYRQSLGQGPEFLIYFQGTGAADDSGLPNDRFFAVRPEGSVSTLKIQRTERGDSAVYLCASSLRPGNSYEQYFGPGTRLTVT.

This chain uses TRBV25-1 with TRBJ1-2; the D gene is possibly TRBD1 (5 bases). The CDR3 runs to 14 residues. Trimming pared 2 bases from V and 4 bases from J, leaving 11 bases between. Germline V gives CDR1 MGHDK, CDR2 SYGVNS. The CDR3 DNA reads as TGTGCCAGCAGTGAAGCAGGGAGCTTCTATGGCTACACCTTC. Its protein is CASSEAGSFYGYTF.

This clonotype occurred a few times. The rearrangement links TRBV5-4 to TRBJ2-1; 7 bases match TRBD2. There are 15 residues in the CDR3. Germline CDR1 is SGHNT and CDR2 is YYREEE (reference sequence). The J segment lost 3 bases and the V segment lost 2 bases, leaving 5 bases of the junction unmatched. The CDR3 loop reads CASSFLRELYNEQFF. CDR3 bases: TGTGCCAGCAGCTTTCTGCGGGAGCTCTACAATGAGCAGTTCTTC.

This clonotype occurred many times. The rearrangement links TRBV28 to TRBJ2-2, with D possibly being TRBD1 or TRBD2 (5 bases each). This CDR3 is built from 14 residues. The V gene lost 2 bases and the J gene lost 5 bases, with 9 bases spanning the gap. Germline V gives CDR1 MDHEN, CDR2 SYDVKM. DNA for the CDR3: TGTGCCAGCAGTTTAGGGGGAAGGACCGGGGAGCTGTTTTTT. Translated: CASSLGGRTGELFF.

Ten or more counts support this clonotype. J is TRBJ2-3 and V is TRBV18; 7 bases agree with TRBD2. The CDR3 runs to 16 residues. Germline V gives CDR1 KGHSH, CDR2 LQKENI. The junction had 8 bases not matched to a gene; V was cut back by 1 base and J by 4 bases. CDR3 residues: CASSPLLASGADTQYF. Written as DNA, the CDR3 is TGTGCCAGCTCACCACTGCTTGCTAGCGGCGCAGATACGCAGTATTTT.

This clonotype was found a few times. The genes are TRBV4-3 and TRBJ2-7; D call uncertain. CDR1 is LGHNA and CDR2 is YSLEER in the germline V gene. The length of the CDR3 is 15 residues. Trimming cost V 0 bases and J 0 bases, with 9 bases left between them. As DNA, the CDR3 is TGCGCCAGCAGCCAAGAGTGGCGCCCCTCCTACGAGCAGTACTTC. Translation gives CASSQEWRPSYEQYF.

In its sample, this clonotype was seen many times. This sequence joins TRBV2 and TRBJ2-3; the match to TRBD1 covers 9 bases. After removal of 4 bases from V and 4 bases from J, the junction contained 6 bases not matched to a gene. CDR1 is SNHLY and CDR2 is FYNNEI in the germline V gene. This CDR3 has 15 amino acids. The CDR3 loop is CASSGDRVFPDTQYF. CDR3 nucleotide sequence: TGTGCCAGCAGTGGGGACAGGGTATTCCCAGATACGCAGTATTTT. Combining the CDR3 with reference TRBV2 and TRBJ2-3 gives the whole variable domain EPEVTQTPSHQVTQMGQEVILRCVPISNHLYFYWYRQILGQKVEFLVSFYNNEISEKSEIFDDQFSVERPDGSNFTLKIRSTKLEDSAMYFCASSGDRVFPDTQYFGPGTRLTVL.

This clonotype was observed a handful of times. At one end, the junction sequence differs from germline, possibly due to a read error. The chain joins TRBV5-1 to TRBJ2-1, with TRBD2 matching over 7 bases. The CDR3 has 14 residues. CDR1 and CDR2 (germline): SGHRS, YFSETQ. The CDR3 protein is CASNIAGSLSEQFF. CDR3 nucleotide sequence: TGTGCCAGCAACATAGCGGGTAGCCTAAGTGAGCAGTTCTTC.

This chain links TRBV6-1 with TRBJ1-6; D is possibly TRBD1 (5 bases). Trimming took off 5 bases at V and 6 bases at J, with 23 bases between the two ends. This CDR3 contains 18 residues. From germline, CDR1 is MNHNS and CDR2 SASEGT. The CDR3 region has the DNA TGTGCCAGCAGTCAACAGACAGAGATCTATATTATTAATTCACCCCTCCACTTT. Translated: CASSQQTEIYIINSPLHF.

This clonotype was detected ten times or more. The chain links TRBV6-5 to TRBJ1-5; D is unresolved. Germline-derived CDR1 and CDR2 are MNHEY and SVGAGI. The CDR3 has 16 amino acids. Between the trimmed V and J ends, which lost 7 bases and 1 base, there was a span of 17 bases. The CDR3 bases are TGTGCCAGCATGTTAAATCCGGCCGGGAGCAATCAGCCCCAGCATTTT. Translated, it gives CASMLNPAGSNQPQHF.

This clonotype has a handful of counts. The gene calls are TRBV18 and TRBJ1-5, with TRBD1 as a possible D gene (5 bases). The CDR3 runs to 14 residues. The ends were cut back, 3 bases at V and 6 bases at J, with 12 bases in the middle. CDR1 KGHSH and CDR2 LQKENI come from the germline V gene. The CDR3 DNA sequence: TGTGCCAGCTCACCGGTCAGGGTAGGTCAGCCCCAGCATTTT. Its translation is CASSPVRVGQPQHF.

This clonotype has ten or more counts. The chain uses TRBV6-2 or TRBV6-3 and TRBJ2-5, with 7 nucleotides matching TRBD1. J gave up 6 bases and V 2 bases, and 6 bases lay outside the gene matches. This CDR3 is 14 amino acids long. Germline V gives CDR1 MNHEY, CDR2 SVGEGT. The CDR3 reads CASSYNRGKKTQYF. CDR3 bases: TGTGCCAGCAGTTACAACAGGGGTAAAAAGACCCAGTACTTC.

This chain links TRBV6-2 or TRBV6-3 with TRBJ1-4; D is unresolved. V shed 4 bases and J shed 5 bases, with 26 bases lying between them. CDR3 length equals 19 residues. Looked up from germline, CDR1 is MNHEY and CDR2 is SVGEGT. The CDR3 is CASSFTSVWVGLRNEKLFF. The CDR3 coding sequence is TGTGCCAGCAGTTTTACCTCGGTTTGGGTAGGACTGAGGAATGAAAAACTGTTTTTT.

This clonotype showed up many times. V usage is TRBV14 and J usage is TRBJ2-7; D gene ambiguous. The CDR3 sequence is 15 residues long. Trimming cost V 0 bases and J 0 bases, with 9 bases left between them. Germline assignment: CDR1 SGHDN and CDR2 FVKESK. The CDR3 reads CASSQDLLSSYEQYF. The CDR3, as DNA: TGTGCCAGCAGCCAAGATCTATTGAGCTCCTACGAGCAGTACTTC.

The sample holds many counts of this clonotype. V and J are TRBV28 and TRBJ1-5; maybe TRBD1 (6 bases). The CDR3 has 13 residues. Trimming cost V 7 bases and J 6 bases, with 13 bases left between them. Germline V gives CDR1 MDHEN, CDR2 SYDVKM. The DNA of the CDR3 is TGTGCCAGCAATGCGGCAGGGGCTCAGCCCCAGCATTTT. Protein: CASNAAGAQPQHF.

V usage is TRBV4-2 and J usage is TRBJ1-3, with 10 positions matching TRBD1. V lost 4 bases to trimming and J lost 2 bases; unmatched junction nucleotides: 5. This CDR3 has 16 residues. Germline V gene sequence: CDR1 LGHNA, CDR2 YNFKEQ. In DNA form, the CDR3 reads TGTGCCAGCAGCCCCCGACAGGGGGCTACTGGAAACACCATATATTTT. This codes for CASSPRQGATGNTIYF.

This clonotype was counted many times. The gene calls are TRBV11-2 and TRBJ2-1; 10 positions match TRBD2. Germline V gene sequence: CDR1 SGHAT, CDR2 FQNNGV. The CDR3 spans 15 residues. After removal of 1 base from V and 10 bases from J, the junction contained 7 bases not matched to a gene. CDR3 sequence reads: CASSLVSGRGNEQFF. CDR3 in DNA: TGTGCCAGCAGCTTAGTCAGCGGGAGGGGTAACGAGCAGTTCTTC.